This T cell receptor (beta chain) was identified during a study of shared clonotypes between healthy human individuals. Study in general: Donors had three CD4 naive, three CD4 memory, two CD8 naive and one CD8 memory plate apiece.

Sequencing was at deep level. Libraries were prepared by immunoSEQ multiplex PCR; TCRdb keeps only in-frame clonotypes and omits some of them. The data contain roughly 570,000 clones, roughly 98% of them singletons. The CDR3 extends over 18 amino acids. CDR1 and CDR2 from the germline V gene are SGHNT and YENEEA. Trimming shortened V by 4 bases and J by 1 base, and 22 bases separated the two germline ends. Of note for this clone: Its target is not known.

Findings and limits, study-wide: As a rule, naive subsets had a larger estimated richness than memory subsets.

Naive-designated CD8 cells lacked CD45RO, were positively enriched for CCR7, and omitted terminally differentiated effector memory CD45RA+ cells. Sequencing input: naive CD8+ T cells sorted from blood. The rearrangement joins TRBV11-3 to TRBJ2-5; the D gene is possibly TRBD1 (6 bases). The receptor's source is a man aged 30-40 years in good health. CDR3 loop: CASSSGRRDQGTQETQYF. The CDR3 DNA sequence: TGTGCCAGCAGCTCCGGCCGCCGGGACCAGGGGACCCAAGAGACCCAGTACTTC.